This is a list of T cell receptor beta chains from one sample in a study of tumor and adjacent non-tumor tissue in lung cancer. TCRdb re-called the multiplex PCR reads through MiXCR, storing one row per CDR3 protein. The sample lists fewer than 80,000 distinct CDR3 sequences; around 70% were seen once. The sequenced sample was lung tumor tissue. All receptors derive from a woman in her seventies with non-small cell lung cancer. Both conserved end residues are part of each CDR3. Fields, in order: V gene, clone size, D gene, J gene, CDR3 DNA, CDR3 protein. A D gene is named only where the DNA matches it firmly. Size tells how often a clone was seen (once, few, many) or the class of an expanded clone, and some rows leave it out.

>TRBV28|.|.|TRBJ1-1
TGTGCCAGCAGTTTGAACCCTCCAATGAACACTGAAGCTCTCTTT
CASSLNPPMNTEALF
>TRBV7-8|.|.|TRBJ1-1
TGTGCCATCAGCTTCGGACAGCTGAACACTGAAGCTTTCTTT
CAISFGQLNTEAFF
>TRBV20-1|few|.|TRBJ2-1
TGCAGTCCTAGAGGGGAGGTTTCCTACAATGAGCAGTTCTTC
CSPRGEVSYNEQFF
>TRBV12-3/TRBV12-4|.|TRBD1|TRBJ1-5
TGTGCAAGCAGTTTACACAGGGGGGGCATGGTCCAGCATTTT
CASSLHRGGMVQHF
>TRBV4-1|once|TRBD2|TRBJ2-1
TGCGCCAGCAACCAAGCGGTGCGAGCGGGAGAGTCCTATGAGCAGTTCTTC
CASNQAVRAGESYEQFF
>TRBV6-2/TRBV6-3|few|TRBD2|TRBJ2-7
TGTGCCAGCAGTTACGGGCGGTGGCGGGGGGCCCAATTC
CASSYGRWRGAQF
>TRBV12-3/TRBV12-4|.|.|TRBJ2-7
TGTGCCAACAGCTTAAATAACGAGCAGTACTTC
CANSLNNEQYF
>TRBV29-1|.|.|TRBJ2-3
TGCAGCCTTGGTGTTAGCGGAGATGATGATACGCAGTATTTT
CSLGVSGDDDTQYF
>TRBV2|.|.|TRBJ2-5
TGTGCCAGCAGTGAATCGGGTCAGGTCCCGTACTTC
CASSESGQVPYF
>TRBV12-3/TRBV12-4|.|.|TRBJ2-1
TGTGCCAGCACCCCAAAGGGCCGTGAGCAGTTCTTC
CASTPKGREQFF
>TRBV5-1|few|TRBD1|TRBJ2-2
TGCGCCAGCAGCTCTTCCGGGACAGGGATTAGAACAACCAGGGAGCTGTTTTTT
CASSSSGTGIRTTRELFF
>TRBV29-1|.|TRBD2|TRBJ2-7
TGCAGCGTTGATTTGGGGGAGGGCTTATACGAGGAATACTTC
CSVDLGEGLYEEYF
>TRBV13|many|.|TRBJ2-5
TGTGCCAGCAGCTTACACAGCTCCGAGACCCAGTACTTC
CASSLHSSETQYF
>TRBV5-1|.|.|TRBJ2-5
TGCACCAGCAGCTTGGATACGGGAGCGGCGAAAGAGACCCAGTACTTC
CTSSLDTGAAKETQYF
>TRBV5-1|.|TRBD1|TRBJ1-1
TGTGCCGGCATGTCCGGGACAGTGAACACTGAAGCTTTCTTT
CAGMSGTVNTEAFF
>TRBV29-1|.|.|TRBJ2-5
TGCAGCATGGTGGGTTTAGGGGAGACCCAGTACTTC
CSMVGLGETQYF
>TRBV28|.|TRBD1|TRBJ2-7
TGTGACAACAGTCCCACCGGGACAGGGGGGAGTAAGTACTTC
CDNSPTGTGGSKYF
>TRBV10-3|once|TRBD2|TRBJ2-2
TGTCCCATCAGTGAGCTAGCGGGAGCAGCGGGGGAGCTGTTTTTT
CPISELAGAAGELFF
>TRBV6-5|.|.|TRBJ1-2
TGTGTCAGTAGGGATGCCGGGACGAACATTGGCTACACCTTC
CVSRDAGTNIGYTF
>TRBV20-1|.|.|TRBJ2-4
TGCAGTGCTAGAGGAGCTAGGGGGAGATCTGAAAACATTCAGTACTTC
CSARGARGRSENIQYF
>TRBV5-1|.|.|TRBJ1-1
TGCGCCAGCAGCCGCCAAGTTGGGACTGAAGTTTTCTTC
CASSRQVGTEVFF
>TRBV6-6|.|.|TRBJ2-3
TGTGTTAGCAGTTACTCTGTTCCAGAATTCACAGATACGCAGTATTTT
CVSSYSVPEFTDTQYF
>TRBV6-2/TRBV6-3|.|.|TRBJ2-2
TGTGCCAGCATCGACAGTGAGGGGATCGGGGAGCTGTTTTTT
CASIDSEGIGELFF
>TRBV4-1|.|.|TRBJ1-6
TGCACCAGCAGCCCCCCGTTCGGGATAAGTAATTCACCCCCCCACTTT
CTSSPPFGISNSPPHF
>TRBV28|.|.|TRBJ1-1
TGTGCCAACAGTTCGACATTGAACACTGAAGCTTTCTTT
CANSSTLNTEAFF
>TRBV7-8|once|.|TRBJ2-1
TGTGCCAGCAGCTCGGATGGACCTATGGATGAGCAGTTCTTC
CASSSDGPMDEQFF
>TRBV10-3|many|.|TRBJ2-2
TGTGCCATCACCGACTACAGGGCCACCGGGGAGCTGTTTTTT
CAITDYRATGELFF